This TCR beta chain was retrieved from a study of blood T cell repertoires in COVID-19. About the research overall: The study drew acute and convalescent COVID-19 samples from the United States, Italy and Spain. Nucleic acid was either cDNA or gDNA, and it came from T cells, B-cell-depleted T cells, or PBMCs.

Per the original methods: Amplification of reference gene primers provided the estimated nucleated cell counts. Sequencing was performed with immunoSEQ multiplex PCR; in TCRdb, only in-frame clones are kept and a portion is missing. The DNA was the basis for D and trimming; V, J and clone size are from that table. The data contain tens of thousands of clones, approximately 80% of them singletons. Sequencing used peripheral blood. This receptor was taken from a human donor in a cohort sampled during active COVID-19.

CDR3: CASTLGYEQFF. The CDR3 nucleotides are TGTGCCAGCACACTAGGCTATGAGCAGTTCTTC. The chain links TRBV6-5 to TRBJ2-1, with D possibly matching TRBD2 (5 bases). The CDR3 consists of 11 residues. Germline lookup yields CDR1 MNHEY and CDR2 SVGAGI. Deletions cut 7 bases from V and 8 bases from J, with 9 bases between.